The rows below give T cell receptor beta chains drawn from one sample of a study of blood T cell repertoires in COVID-19. Method: immunoSEQ multiplex PCR; TCRdb's copy keeps in-frame clones and lacks some. The profile shows 260,000 or so clones, about 87% of them singletons. The source material was PBMCs or T cells enriched from blood (not recorded which). All receptors come from a woman in her forties with acute COVID-19. CDR3s include the opening cysteine and the closing phenylalanine or tryptophan. The D gene is left open where the match is weak. The size entry is marked missing in some rows and otherwise reads once, few, many or a size class.

v_call	j_call	clone_size	d_call	cdr3_aa	cdr3_nt
TRBV30	TRBJ2-1	NA	NA	CAWSVLRLPSSYNEQFF	TGTGCCTGGAGTGTCCTCCGACTTCCAAGCTCCTACAATGAGCAGTTCTTC
TRBV7-9	TRBJ2-1	NA	TRBD2	CASRAGASNHEQFF	TGTGCCAGTCGAGCGGGAGCATCTAACCATGAGCAGTTCTTC
TRBV12-3/TRBV12-4	TRBJ1-6	few	NA	CASSLQGWQGFHF	TGTGCCAGCAGTTTACAGGGTTGGCAGGGGTTCCACTTT
TRBV28	TRBJ1-1	NA	NA	CASNLQGWNTEAFF	TGTGCCAGCAACCTACAGGGATGGAACACTGAAGCTTTCTTT
TRBV5-6	TRBJ1-2	few	TRBD1	CASSPGQVYGYTF	TGTGCCAGCAGCCCGGGACAGGTCTATGGCTACACCTTC
TRBV14	TRBJ2-3	NA	NA	CASSQTLHTQYF	TGTGCCAGCAGCCAAACACTACACACGCAGTATTTT
TRBV11-2	TRBJ2-7	NA	TRBD2	CASSPWTSGSKYEQYF	TGTGCCAGCAGCCCCTGGACTAGCGGGAGTAAGTACGAGCAGTACTTC
TRBV28	TRBJ1-2	NA	TRBD1	CASKQTGDYGYTF	TGTGCCAGCAAACAAACAGGGGACTATGGCTACACCTTC
TRBV30	TRBJ2-1	NA	TRBD1	CAWRRTGAYEQFF	TGTGCCTGGAGGAGGACAGGGGCGTATGAGCAGTTCTTC
TRBV5-1	TRBJ1-1	NA	NA	CASSLSFMNTEAFF	TGCGCCAGCAGCTTGTCATTCATGAACACTGAAGCTTTCTTT
TRBV6-5	TRBJ2-3	NA	TRBD2	CASSYSGLAATDTQYF	TGTGCCAGCAGTTACTCGGGACTAGCGGCCACAGATACGCAGTATTTT
TRBV19	TRBJ2-1	few	NA	CASSIGLLDEQFF	TGTGCCAGTAGTATAGGATTACTTGATGAGCAGTTCTTC
TRBV7-9	TRBJ2-3	NA	TRBD2	CASSPPGLAVSDTQYF	TGTGCCAGCAGCCCCCCAGGACTAGCGGTGTCAGATACGCAGTATTTT
TRBV7-9	TRBJ2-4	NA	TRBD1	CASRATGGDIQYF	TGTGCCAGCAGGGCGACAGGGGGGGACATTCAGTACTTC